The 18 T cell receptor beta chains given below trace back to one sample, sequenced in a study of T cells in Graves' hyperthyroidism and ophthalmopathy. RNA transcripts gave rise to amplified TCR beta CDR3 regions. The HTBI primer set was used in a first-round RT-PCR of the TCR CDR3. TCRdb re-analysed the multiplex PCR reads in MiXCR, keeping a single row per CDR3 protein. The repertoire holds 280,000 or so distinct CDR3 sequences, about 15% seen once, with more than 30% in the top ten. Source material: blood. These receptors came from a woman aged 45-59 years with Graves' hyperthyroidism that later progressed to Graves' ophthalmopathy.

This clonotype was recorded many times. The chain joins TRBV3-1 to TRBJ1-1, with D uncertain. V was cut by 4 bases and J by 0 bases, with 12 bases left in between. Germline V gene lookup returns CDR1 LGHDT and CDR2 YNNKEL (reference sequence). There are 15 residues in the CDR3. The CDR3 coding sequence is TGTGCCAGCAGCCTAAATGGGGTAATGAACACTGAAGCTTTCTTT. Protein sequence: CASSLNGVMNTEAFF.

At least ten counts were recorded for this clonotype. The chain employs TRBV6-1 and TRBJ2-7; the D gene is possibly TRBD2 (5 bases). V lost 11 bases, J lost 5 bases, and 16 bases lay in between. Per the germline V gene, CDR1 is MNHNS and CDR2 is SASEGT. CDR3 length: 12 amino acids. This chain's CDR3 is CASSASLDEQYF. The CDR3 DNA follows: TGTGCCTCCTCTGCTAGCCTAGACGAGCAGTACTTC.

In regard to this clonotype: A junction end diverges from the germline sequence, so it may reflect a read error. V and J are TRBV15 and TRBJ2-2, with D possibly being TRBD2 (6 bases). The CDR3 length is 17 residues. In germline, CDR1 is LNHNV, CDR2 YYDKDF (reference sequence). This CDR3 reads CATSRDRASVGTGELLF. As DNA, the CDR3 is TGTGCCACCAGCAGAGATCGGGCTAGCGTTGGCACCGGGGAGCTGCTTTTT.

This clonotype was recorded at least ten times. This chain uses TRBV5-1 with TRBJ2-2, with 9 bases lining up with TRBD1. V shed 4 bases and J 2 bases; nucleotides not matched to a gene: 6. Looked up from germline, CDR1 is SGHRS and CDR2 is YFSETQ. The CDR3 runs to 16 residues. In DNA, the CDR3 is TGCGCCAGCAGCCCCCGGACAGGGGACAACACCGGGGAGCTGTTTTTT. Residues: CASSPRTGDNTGELFF.

The table lists this clonotype with a few counts. The chain is built from TRBV19 and TRBJ2-7, with TRBD1 identical over 7 bases. CDR1 and CDR2 from the germline V gene are LNHDA and SQIVND (reference sequence). The CDR3 has 14 residues. Losses at the gene ends were 7 bases for V and 5 bases for J; bases not matched to a gene: 11. CDR3 amino acids: CASKQQDRENEQYF. The DNA for the CDR3 is TGTGCCAGTAAACAACAAGACAGGGAAAACGAGCAGTACTTC.

This clonotype has just a few counts. This chain links TRBV19 with TRBJ1-4; a weak D match, TRBD1 (5 bases). Trimming pared 6 bases from V and 6 bases from J, leaving 17 bases between. The CDR3 spans 15 residues. Per germline, CDR1 LNHDA and CDR2 SQIVND (reference sequence). CDR3 sequence reads: CASSYIRGYDEKLFF. CDR3 nucleotides: TGTGCCAGTAGCTATATAAGGGGTTACGATGAAAAACTGTTTTTT.

This clonotype was recorded a few times. The chain employs TRBV19 and TRBJ1-5; D remains unclear. Germline V gene lookup returns CDR1 LNHDA and CDR2 SQIVND (reference sequence). Trimming pared 4 bases from V and 7 bases from J, leaving 8 bases between. The CDR3 consists of 12 residues. This CDR3 reads CASSKSDQPQHF. CDR3 nucleotides: TGTGCCAGTAGTAAAAGTGACCAGCCCCAGCATTTT. Full variable domain (remainder filled in from reference TRBV19 and TRBJ1-5): DGGITQSPKYLFRKEGQNVTLSCEQNLNHDAMYWYRQDPGQGLRLIYYSQIVNDFQKGDIAEGYSVSREKKESFPLTVTSAQKNPTAFYLCASSKSDQPQHFGDGTRLSIL.

This clonotype was seen ten or more times. This sequence joins TRBV7-8 and TRBJ2-1; D remains unclear. The ends were cut back, 5 bases at V and 5 bases at J, with 7 bases in the middle. The length of the CDR3 is 12 residues. Germline lookup yields CDR1 SGHVS and CDR2 FQNEAQ. CDR3 sequence reads: CASSPPNNEQFF. CDR3 sequence (DNA): TGTGCCAGCAGCCCCCCAAACAATGAGCAGTTCTTC.

The chain is built from TRBV12-3 or TRBV12-4 and TRBJ1-5; no reliable D call. Trimming shortened V by 1 base and J by 1 base, and 5 bases separated the two germline ends. The CDR3 sequence is 14 residues long. CDR3 sequence reads: CASSLVTSNQPQHF. CDR3 DNA sequence: TGTGCCAGCAGTTTAGTCACCAGCAATCAGCCCCAGCATTTT.

The rearrangement joins TRBV7-9 to TRBJ2-1; 11 bases align to TRBD2. The CDR3 is 18 amino acids. J gave up 2 bases and V 5 bases, and 11 bases lay outside the gene matches. Per germline, CDR1 SEHNR and CDR2 FQNEAQ (reference sequence). CDR3 bases: TGTGCCAGCAGCCGGATAGCGGGAGGGCGTTTCGCCTACAATGAGCAGTTCTTC. It specifies CASSRIAGGRFAYNEQFF.

This clonotype appeared many times. The CDR3 spells CASSSTGQGNQPQHF. As DNA, the CDR3 is TGTGCCAGCAGTTCCACTGGACAGGGGAACCAGCCCCAGCATTTT. The V gene is TRBV27, the J gene TRBJ1-5, with TRBD1 identical over 9 bases. CDR1 and CDR2 from the germline V gene are MNHEY and SMNVEV (reference sequence). The CDR3 loop spans 15 amino acids. After removal of 4 bases from V and 7 bases from J, the junction contained 8 bases not matched to a gene.

This clonotype has a count of ten or more. The DNA is omitted, as the CDR3 cannot be located on it reliably, and the CDR3 follows TCRdb's listing. V and J are TRBV20-1 and TRBJ2-2; the table's TRBD2 call for D was not verified on the DNA. The germline gives CDR1 DFQATT, CDR2 SNEGSKA (reference sequence). The CDR3 is 17 amino acids long, termini counted. The CDR3 reads CSARTPTTSFGNGELFF.

This clonotype was picked up a small number of times. The chain employs TRBV7-9 and TRBJ2-3; no clear D gene. Germline CDR1 and CDR2: SEHNR and FQNEAQ (reference sequence). The CDR3 contains 13 residues. Trimming took 3 bases from V and 5 from J, leaving 9 bases between them. As DNA, the CDR3 is TGTGCCAGCAGCTTTGACGGGTTAGATACGCAGTATTTT. Its translation is CASSFDGLDTQYF. The whole variable domain, remainder taken from reference TRBV7-9 and TRBJ2-3, is DTGVSQNPRHKITKRGQNVTFRCDPISEHNRLYWYRQTLGQGPEFLTYFQNEAQLEKSRLLSDRFSAERPKGSFSTLEIQRTEQGDSAMYLCASSFDGLDTQYFGPGTRLTVL.

Notes on this clonotype: Compared with germline, one end of the junction differs, possibly owing to a read error. The chain recombines TRBV7-7 with TRBJ1-5; no clear D gene. There are 15 residues in the CDR3. Germline values: CDR1 SSHAT, CDR2 FNYEAQ (reference sequence). CDR3 nucleotide sequence: TGTGCTAGCAGCTTACAATTCAGGAGCAATCAGCCCCAGCATTTT. It translates to CASSLQFRSNQPQHF.

At least ten counts were recorded for this clonotype. The genes are TRBV5-5 and TRBJ2-5, with D tentatively TRBD1 or TRBD2 (5 bases each). Germline V gives CDR1 SGHKS, CDR2 YYEKEE (reference sequence). With 4 bases removed from V and 5 bases from J, the gap between germline ends came to 15 bases. The CDR3 covers 14 residues. CDR3 nucleotides: TGTGCCAGCAGCCCGCCCGGGACCATTGAGACCCAGTACTTC. It specifies CASSPPGTIETQYF.

There are many counts of this clonotype. The chain is built from TRBV11-2 and TRBJ2-3; no reliable D call. CDR3 size: 15 residues. The V end was cut by 1 base, the J end by 0 bases, with 8 bases between. Germline CDR1 reads SGHAT; CDR2 reads FQNNGV. CDR3 residues: CASSLGQPSTDTQYF. CDR3 DNA: TGTGCCAGCAGCTTAGGACAACCTAGCACAGATACGCAGTATTTT.

This clonotype came up a few times. The rearrangement uses TRBV29-1 and TRBJ1-5; TRBD1 agrees at 10 bases. The CDR3 has 13 amino acids. V dropped 8 bases and J dropped 5; count of bases not matched to a gene: 6. Germline loops: CDR1 SQVTM, CDR2 ANQGSEA. The CDR3 DNA reads TGCAGCATCCGACAGGGGGCCGATCAGCCCCAGCATTTT. The encoded protein is CSIRQGADQPQHF.

This clonotype has at least ten counts. The V and J genes are TRBV12-3 or TRBV12-4 and TRBJ2-7, with TRBD1 matching over 8 bases. The J segment lost 2 bases and the V segment lost 6 bases, leaving 3 bases of the junction unmatched. The CDR3 is made up of 13 amino acids. CDR3 DNA sequence: TGTGCCAGCAGCCACAGGGGGACCTACGAGCAGTACTTC. Its translation is CASSHRGTYEQYF.